This T cell receptor (beta chain) was retrieved from a study of T cells in Graves' hyperthyroidism and ophthalmopathy (dated by TCRdb to between 2018 and 2021). With respect to the entire study: Peripheral blood samples were taken at the time of initial diagnosis, prior to any treatment. To identify TCR V-J signatures that set the groups apart, the researchers used a discovery cohort of 90 to 100 patients, made up of about 44 with Graves' ophthalmopathy and some 56 with stable Graves' hyperthyroidism. An independent validation cohort of under 20 hyperthyroidism patients and more than 15 patients who later progressed to ophthalmopathy tested prospective prediction of ophthalmopathy. For training and testing, the roughly 100 patients in the discovery cohort were randomly divided in a 7:3 ratio. Thyroid tissue and blood T-cell repertoires from six Graves' hyperthyroidism patients were also compared in the study. After sampling, hyperthyroidism patients received methimazole starting at 30 mg daily, and ophthalmopathy patients received high-dose intravenous methylprednisolone. TCR Vbeta CDR3 sequencing of roughly 140 peripheral blood samples (43 ophthalmopathy, about 80 hyperthyroidism and some 17 progressor patients) is reported in the paper.

What the research found in general, with its limitations: A 13 V-J signature model separated ophthalmopathy from stable hyperthyroidism, with 87.88% sensitivity and roughly 81% specificity in cross-validation and 80%/75% in testing. Sample size was not statistically predetermined, and blinding of investigators to group allocation was not performed. During validation, the model predicted progression to ophthalmopathy a median of approximately 7 months ahead of onset, with more than 55% sensitivity and almost 75% specificity. Most expanded thyroid clonotypes (frequency above 0.001) were also found in blood, which suggests that blood repertoires may mirror thyroid immune responses.

CDR1 and CDR2 (LNHDA, SQIVND) derive from the germline V gene (reference sequence). From the cysteine through the phenylalanine, the CDR3 covers 15 amino acids. Only the CDR3 DNA stays, 45 bases, in frame from base 1. After removal of 5 bases from V and 9 bases from J, the junction retains 10 bases not matched to a gene. TCR beta CDR3 regions were amplified from RNA transcripts. The first round of RT-PCR for the TCR CDR3 was performed with the HTBI primer set and the Qiagen OneStep RT-PCR kit. A second multiplex PCR round built the libraries, followed by size selection and purification. Libraries were sequenced paired-end with 100 bp reads on an Illumina HiSeq2000. The source study handled its data this way. SOAPnuke was used to process the raw data, removing reads that contained adapters or uncalled bases, had a mean Phred below 15, or lacked an exact match to the constant primer or identifier. COPE v1.2.5 was used to merge the high-quality paired reads, and each unique nucleotide sequence was defined as a clonotype. MiTCR v1.1 was used to align clonotypes to the IMGT TRBV, TRBD and TRBJ reference segments. The analysis was restricted to V-J combinations with a frequency above 0.0001, which together covered 99.2% of the repertoires. A TCS score was defined as the ratio between F50 (clonal expansion) and ExV (chaos), using BLOSUM62-based TCRdist between CDR3 peptides within each V-J. Welch's t-statistics and random forest reduced around 550 V-J features to 10 to 15, which were used in a naive Bayes classifier (R e1071). The raw public data were reprocessed by TCRdb itself: fastp quality trimming at Q25, MiXCR clonotype calling, in-frame beta chains only. Rows with one shared CDR3 protein collapse into an entry with the most common genes and DNA. The V and J calls shown here were made by TCRdb, not taken from the authors' results. This sample has 500,000 to 800,000 distinct CDR3 sequences in its table, and roughly 14% of those were observed once. Of the sample, around 13% falls within the top ten clones.

Ophthalmopathy patients had moderately to severely active disease, Clinical Activity Score of at least 3, NOSPECS grade of at least 4, and duration under 3 months. Exclusion was applied to patients with uncontrolled infections, other autoimmune diseases, pregnancy or lactation. Clinical symptoms, serum thyroxine and TRAb, thyroid ultrasound, and orbital computed tomography formed the basis for the diagnoses. PBMCs were isolated from approximately 10 ml of fresh peripheral blood by Ficoll-Paque density gradient centrifugation. Total RNA was extracted using Trizol reagent, and RNA quality was assessed on an Agilent 2100 Bioanalyzer. Concerning this clonotype itself: Its target antigen remains unknown. The input lacks base qualities; no much larger clone sits a single base away.

Sequenced material: blood. The receptor was derived from a woman between 45 and 60 years old with Graves' ophthalmopathy. The V gene is TRBV19 and the J gene is TRBJ2-1; TRBD2 matches 10 bases in the middle. The nucleotide sequence is TGTGCCAGTAGTTTTCTAGCGGGAGTTTCCGGTGAGCAGTTCTTC. This yields the protein CASSFLAGVSGEQFF. When the CDR3 is completed using the reference TRBV19 and TRBJ2-1 genes on either side, the full variable domain is DGGITQSPKYLFRKEGQNVTLSCEQNLNHDAMYWYRQDPGQGLRLIYYSQIVNDFQKGDIAEGYSVSREKKESFPLTVTSAQKNPTAFYLCASSFLAGVSGEQFFGPGTRLTVL.